This T cell receptor beta chain was recorded in a study of blood T cell repertoires in COVID-19. Study-level background: The United States, Italy and Spain supplied acute and convalescent COVID-19 samples. The analysed material was cDNA or gDNA that came from T cells, B-cell-depleted T cells, or PBMCs.

Seattle's enrolled individuals joined amid active infection and were then monitored longitudinally. Original handling: Estimated nucleated cell counts came from reference gene primer amplification. Data came from immunoSEQ multiplex PCR; TCRdb stores just in-frame clones and leaves some out. Clone size and the V and J calls come from that table; the DNA yielded D and trimming. The data hold approximately 110,000 clones, with around 85% observed a single time. Sequenced: peripheral blood. The sequence was obtained from a woman aged 80 or older with COVID-19, enrolled during active disease.

CDR3 amino acids: CASSLGLGRQETQYF. In nucleotides, the CDR3 is TGTGCCAGCAGTTTAGGACTCGGCAGGCAAGAGACCCAGTACTTC. This chain joins TRBV6-5 and TRBJ2-5, with D possibly matching TRBD2 (5 bases). CDR3 length: 15 residues. V was clipped by 4 bases and J by 2 bases, with 14 bases between them. In germline, CDR1 is MNHEY, CDR2 SVGAGI.